This T cell receptor beta chain was observed in a study of blood T cell repertoires in COVID-19. Sequenced by immunoSEQ multiplex PCR; TCRdb stores in-frame clones only, minus some. The data contain 95,000 to 100,000 clones, 85% of them singletons. Losses at the gene ends were 4 bases for V and 7 bases for J; bases not matched to a gene: 13. The length of the CDR3 is 16 residues. Germline values: CDR1 SGHNT, CDR2 YYREEE (reference sequence). The chain is built from TRBV5-4 and TRBJ2-1, with 8 bases matching TRBD1. This TCR derives from a woman in her 70s with active or convalescent COVID-19. The source material was peripheral blood. CDR3 DNA sequence: TGTGCCAGCAGCCAAACCCAGGGGGCGTGGGGGAATGAGCAGTTCTTC. Residues: CASSQTQGAWGNEQFF.